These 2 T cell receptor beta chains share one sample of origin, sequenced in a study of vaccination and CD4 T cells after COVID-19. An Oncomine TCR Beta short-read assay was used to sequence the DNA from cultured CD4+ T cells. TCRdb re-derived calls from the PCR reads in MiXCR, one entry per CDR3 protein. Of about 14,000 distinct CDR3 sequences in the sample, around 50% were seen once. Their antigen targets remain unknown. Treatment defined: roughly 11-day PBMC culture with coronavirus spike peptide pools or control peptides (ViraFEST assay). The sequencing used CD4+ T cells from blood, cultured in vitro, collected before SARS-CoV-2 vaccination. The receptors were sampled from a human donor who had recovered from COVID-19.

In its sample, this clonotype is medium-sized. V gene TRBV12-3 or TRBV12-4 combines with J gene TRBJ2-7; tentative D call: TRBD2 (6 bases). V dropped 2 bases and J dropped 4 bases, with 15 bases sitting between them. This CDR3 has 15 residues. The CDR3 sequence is CASSLSGGVAYEQYF. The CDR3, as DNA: TGTGCCAGCAGTTTATCGGGCGGGGTAGCGTACGAGCAGTACTTC.

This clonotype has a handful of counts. CDR3 sequence: CSANRQDPVGEQYF. CDR3 sequence (DNA): TGCAGTGCTAATAGACAGGATCCGGTCGGCGAGCAGTACTTC. The chain uses TRBV20-1 and TRBJ2-7, with D perhaps matching TRBD1 (6 bases). CDR3 size: 14 residues. Per germline, CDR1 DFQATT and CDR2 SNEGSKA (reference sequence). The V gene lost 4 bases and the J gene lost 6 bases, with 19 bases spanning the gap.